This T cell receptor beta chain was observed in a study of Graves' ophthalmopathy and Graves' hyperthyroidism. In the study overall: At initial diagnosis, peripheral blood was obtained, and this preceded any treatment.

The CDR3 loop spans 14 amino acids. V lost 2 bases to trimming and J lost 5 bases, with 12 bases between them. This clonotype has ten or more counts. RNA transcripts served as template for amplifying TCR beta CDR3 sequences. RT-PCR in the first round used HTBI primers; a second-round multiplex PCR followed. TCRdb passed the multiplex PCR reads through MiXCR, listing each CDR3 protein once. This repertoire shows some 380,000 distinct CDR3 sequences, 15% found once; its top ten account for roughly 7%. This TCR was sampled from a woman aged 18-29 years with stable Graves' hyperthyroidism. This rearrangement joins TRBV12-3 or TRBV12-4 to TRBJ1-1; no definite D call. The specimen sequenced was peripheral blood. The CDR3 sequence: CASSLRRQTTEAFF. CDR3 bases: TGTGCCAGCAGTTTACGGAGGCAAACGACTGAAGCTTTCTTT.